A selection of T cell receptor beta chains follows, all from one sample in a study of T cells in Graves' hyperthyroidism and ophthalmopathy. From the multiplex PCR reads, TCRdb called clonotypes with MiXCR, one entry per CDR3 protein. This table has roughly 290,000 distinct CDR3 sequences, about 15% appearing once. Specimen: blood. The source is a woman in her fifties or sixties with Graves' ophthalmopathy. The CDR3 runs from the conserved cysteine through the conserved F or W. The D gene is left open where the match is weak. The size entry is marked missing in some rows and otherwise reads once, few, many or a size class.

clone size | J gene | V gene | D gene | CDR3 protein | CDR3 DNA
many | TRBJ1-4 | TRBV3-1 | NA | CASSQAATNEKLFF | TGTGCCAGCAGCCAAGCGGCAACTAATGAAAAACTGTTTTTT
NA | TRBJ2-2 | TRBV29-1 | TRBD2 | CSVAPRGENTGELFF | TGCAGCGTTGCCCCCCGGGGGGAAAACACCGGGGAGCTGTTTTTT
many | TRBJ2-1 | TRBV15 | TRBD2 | CATSRDSGGSGGYEQFF | TGTGCCACCAGCAGAGATAGCGGTGGTAGCGGGGGCTATGAGCAGTTCTTC
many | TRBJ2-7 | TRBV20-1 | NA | CSAVPPIRIYEQYF | TGCAGTGCTGTTCCCCCCATTAGGATCTACGAGCAGTACTTC
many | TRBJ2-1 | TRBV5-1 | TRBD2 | CASSVGLAGPQFF | TGCGCCAGCAGCGTCGGACTAGCGGGACCCCAGTTCTTC
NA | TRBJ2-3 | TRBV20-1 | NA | CSALRDTGDTQYF | TGCAGTGCTCTCCGGGACACGGGGGATACGCAGTATTTT
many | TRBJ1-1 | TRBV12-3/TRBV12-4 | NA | CASSRSSSEAFF | TGTGCCAGCAGTCGGTCTAGCTCTGAAGCTTTCTTT
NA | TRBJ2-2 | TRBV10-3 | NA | CAIGGLPANTGELFF | TGTGCCATCGGAGGACTACCGGCAAACACCGGGGAGCTGTTTTTT
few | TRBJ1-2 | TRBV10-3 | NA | CAIRGSEGYGYTF | TGTGCCATCAGAGGGAGTGAGGGCTATGGCTACACCTTC
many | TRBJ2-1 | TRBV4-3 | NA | CASSPQAGAYNEQFF | TGCGCCAGCAGCCCCCAGGCTGGGGCCTACAATGAGCAGTTCTTC
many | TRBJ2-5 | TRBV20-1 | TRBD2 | CSARSLASGGRTETQYF | TGCAGTGCTAGATCTCTGGCTAGCGGGGGCCGAACAGAGACCCAGTACTTC
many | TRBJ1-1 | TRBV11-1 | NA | CASSLTVSHGTEAFF | TGTGCCAGCAGCTTGACAGTATCCCACGGCACTGAAGCTTTCTTT
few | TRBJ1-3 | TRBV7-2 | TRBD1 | CASSLAVTGADTIYF | TGTGCCAGCAGCTTAGCGGTGACAGGGGCGGACACCATATATTTT
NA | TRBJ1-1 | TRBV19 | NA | CASSITGGTEAFF | TGTGCCAGTAGTATAACGGGGGGCACTGAAGCTTTCTTT
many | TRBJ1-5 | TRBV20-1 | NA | CSALRPTSGSNQPQHF | TGCAGTGCCCTCCGCCCGACATCTGGTAGCAATCAGCCCCAGCATTTT
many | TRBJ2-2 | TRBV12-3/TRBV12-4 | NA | CASSLSLTADTGELFF | TGTGCCAGCAGTTTGTCCCTTACGGCGGACACCGGGGAGCTGTTTTTT
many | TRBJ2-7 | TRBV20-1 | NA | CSASRPQDTYEQYF | TGCAGTGCTAGTAGGCCCCAGGACACCTACGAGCAGTACTTC
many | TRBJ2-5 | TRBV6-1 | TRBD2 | CASRGLTRFAQYF | TGTGCCAGCAGGGGACTAACCCGTTTTGCCCAGTACTTC
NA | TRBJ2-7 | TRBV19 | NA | CASSLSFSYEQYF | TGTGCCAGTAGTCTCTCGTTCTCCTACGAGCAGTACTTC
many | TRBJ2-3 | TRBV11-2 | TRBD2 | CASSLIAGLTTDTQYF | TGTGCCAGCAGCTTAATAGCGGGACTTACCACAGATACGCAGTATTTT
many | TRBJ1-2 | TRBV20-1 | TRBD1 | CSANRGRSFGGYTF | TGCAGTGCTAACAGGGGGCGCAGCTTCGGTGGCTACACCTTC
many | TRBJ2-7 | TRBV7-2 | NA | CASSLNPPLGGGLSYEQYF | TGTGCCAGCAGCTTAAACCCCCCCCTTGGAGGGGGGTTATCCTACGAGCAGTACTTC
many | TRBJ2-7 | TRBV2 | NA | CASSPGQMGEQYF | TGTGCCAGCAGTCCCGGACAGATGGGCGAGCAGTACTTC
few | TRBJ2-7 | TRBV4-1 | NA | CASSQDELGVYEQYF | TGCGCCAGCAGCCAAGATGAACTAGGTGTTTACGAGCAGTACTTC
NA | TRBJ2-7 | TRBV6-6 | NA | CASSYSVGEQYF | TGTGCCAGCAGTTACTCGGTGGGCGAGCAGTACTTC
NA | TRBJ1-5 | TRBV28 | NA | CASSQARSNQPQHF | TGTGCCAGCAGCCAGGCCAGGTCCAATCAGCCCCAGCATTTT
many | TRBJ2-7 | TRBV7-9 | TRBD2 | CASSHSGTDYEQYF | TGTGCCAGCAGCCATAGCGGGACCGATTACGAGCAGTACTTC
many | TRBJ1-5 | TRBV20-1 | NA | CSGTDDSNQPQHF | TGCAGTGGGACAGACGATAGCAATCAGCCCCAGCATTTT
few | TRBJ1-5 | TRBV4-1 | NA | CASSQGVPSGYSNQPQHF | TGCGCCAGCAGCCAAGGCGTCCCTTCAGGTTATAGCAATCAGCCCCAGCATTTT
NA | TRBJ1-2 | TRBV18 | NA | CASSPATDDGYTF | TGTGCCAGCTCACCAGCGACAGATGATGGCTACACCTTC
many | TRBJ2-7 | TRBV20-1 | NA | CSASGTPSSYEQYF | TGCAGTGCTAGCGGGACTCCGTCGAGCTACGAGCAGTACTTC
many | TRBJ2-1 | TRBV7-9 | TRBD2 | CASSLRETSGGDNEQFF | TGTGCCAGCAGCCTACGGGAAACTAGCGGGGGGGACAATGAGCAGTTCTTC
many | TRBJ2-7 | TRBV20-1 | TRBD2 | CSATAGDRYEQYF | TGCAGTGCTACGGCGGGGGATAGGTACGAGCAGTACTTC
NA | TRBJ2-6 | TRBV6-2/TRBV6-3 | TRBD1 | CASSRADRAGANVLTF | TGTGCCAGCAGTCGCGCAGACAGGGCAGGGGCCAACGTCCTGACTTTC
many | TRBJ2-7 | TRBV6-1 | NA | CASINKGTYEQYF | TGTGCCAGCATCAATAAGGGCACCTACGAGCAGTACTTC
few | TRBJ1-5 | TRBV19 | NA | CASSNSINQPQHF | TGTGCCAGTAGTAACAGTATCAATCAGCCCCAGCATTTT
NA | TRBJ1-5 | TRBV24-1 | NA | CATSDRGGQPQHF | TGTGCCACCAGTGACAGGGGCGGGCAGCCCCAGCATTTT
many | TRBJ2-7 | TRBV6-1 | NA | CASSYAAPYEQYF | TGTGCCAGCAGTTACGCGGCACCCTACGAGCAGTACTTC
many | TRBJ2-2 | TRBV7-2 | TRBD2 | CASSLGLAGAANTGELFF | TGTGCCAGCAGCTTAGGGTTAGCGGGAGCCGCGAACACCGGGGAGCTGTTTTTT
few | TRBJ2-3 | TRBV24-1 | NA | CATRVGDTQYF | TGTGCCACCAGGGTAGGAGATACGCAGTATTTT
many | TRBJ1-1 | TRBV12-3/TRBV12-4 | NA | CASSRGILYTEAFF | TGTGCCAGCAGTCGAGGGATCTTGTACACTGAAGCTTTCTTT
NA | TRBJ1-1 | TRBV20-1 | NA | CGARDGSLNTEAFF | TGCGGTGCTAGAGACGGATCCTTGAACACTGAAGCTTTCTTT
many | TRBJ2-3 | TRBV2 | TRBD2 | CASSEGGGETDTQYF | TGTGCCAGCAGTGAAGGCGGGGGGGAGACAGATACGCAGTATTTT
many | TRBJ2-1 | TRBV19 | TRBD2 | CASNGGGSYNEQFF | TGTGCCAGTAACGGCGGGGGCTCCTACAATGAGCAGTTCTTC
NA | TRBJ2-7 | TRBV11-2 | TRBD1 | CASSTSGQGLYEQYF | TGTGCCAGCAGCACCTCGGGACAGGGTTTATACGAGCAGTACTTC
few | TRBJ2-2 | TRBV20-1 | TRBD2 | CSARDLAGGPGTGELFF | TGCAGTGCTAGAGACCTAGCGGGGGGGCCGGGCACCGGGGAGCTGTTTTTT
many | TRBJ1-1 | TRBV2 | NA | CASSLESNTEAFF | TGTGCCAGCAGTCTCGAAAGTAACACTGAAGCTTTCTTT
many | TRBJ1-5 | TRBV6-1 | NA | CASSPRKDRSNQPQHF | TGTGCCAGCAGCCCCCGAAAAGACAGGAGCAATCAGCCCCAGCATTTT
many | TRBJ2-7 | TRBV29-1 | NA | CSVGERAGYEQYF | TGCAGCGTCGGAGAGCGTGCAGGCTACGAGCAGTACTTC
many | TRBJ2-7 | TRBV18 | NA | CASSPTGSSYEQYF | TGTGCCAGCTCACCGACAGGTAGCTCCTACGAGCAGTACTTC
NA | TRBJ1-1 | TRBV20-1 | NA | CSARDVYTEAFF | TGCAGTGCTAGAGATGTGTACACTGAAGCTTTCTTT
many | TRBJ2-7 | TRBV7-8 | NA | CASSSSRSSYEQYF | TGTGCCAGCAGCTCCTCGAGGAGCTCCTACGAGCAGTACTTC
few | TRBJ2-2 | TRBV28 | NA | CASLKGNGGELFF | TGTGCCAGCTTAAAAGGCAACGGCGGGGAGCTGTTTTTT
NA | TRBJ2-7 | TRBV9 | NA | CASSIRPGRNTYEQYF | TGTGCCAGCAGCATAAGACCAGGACGGAACACCTACGAGCAGTACTTC